This TCR beta chain originates from a study of CD8 T cells in Susac syndrome. This CDR3 contains 14 residues. Looked up from germline, CDR1 is GTSNPN and CDR2 is SVGIG (reference sequence). J lost 6 bases, V lost 0 bases, and 6 bases had no gene match. Bulk CD8+ and CD4+ cells came from magnetic negative isolation; CD8+ TEMRA by FACS. Random-hexamer reverse transcription was applied to roughly 0.5 to 1 ug RNA. TCRdb fed the immunoSEQ multiplex PCR reads into MiXCR, producing one record per CDR3 protein. The sample lists 150,000 to 200,000 distinct CDR3 sequences, around 94% occurring once. Sequenced: CD4+ T cells from PBMCs. The chain couples TRBV30 to TRBJ2-7; 9 nucleotides agree with TRBD1. The sequence came from a human donor in good health. CDR3 nucleotide sequence: TGTGCCTGGAGTGTACAGGACAGGGGACGCGAGCAGTACTTC. This translates into CAWSVQDRGREQYF.